The 17 T cell receptor beta chains in this list originate from one sample, sequenced in a study of beta chain features in type 1 diabetes. The entirety of the isolated RNA underwent reverse transcription, so expressed TCRB transcripts were sequenced. Method: immunoSEQ multiplex PCR; TCRdb's copy keeps in-frame clones and lacks some. The repertoire holds around 320,000 clones, 11% to 15% seen once, with about 6.7% in the top ten. The sequenced sample consisted of central memory CD4+ T cells from blood. All receptors come from a man aged 25 to 40 in good health.

The chain carries TRBV6-5 and TRBJ2-5; TRBD1 agrees at 8 bases. V lost 5 bases and J lost 5; bases outside the gene matches: 7. The CDR3 is made up of 14 amino acids. CDR1 is MNHEY, CDR2 SVGAGI, per germline. As DNA, the CDR3 is TGTGCCAGCAGTCCGACAGGGGTAGGCGAGACCCAGTACTTC. Encoded protein: CASSPTGVGETQYF.

This rearrangement joins TRBV5-4 to TRBJ2-5; TRBD2 matches 7 bases. V was pared by 1 base and J by 4 bases, with 4 bases of the junction left unmatched. Germline values: CDR1 SGHNT, CDR2 YYREEE (reference sequence). This CDR3 region has 14 residues. The CDR3 DNA follows: TGTGCCAGCAGCTTGTTGGGAGGGAGAGAGACCCAGTACTTC. Its translation: CASSLLGGRETQYF.

The chain carries TRBV7-2 and TRBJ2-1; 7 bases match TRBD2. The ends lost 5 bases at V and 6 bases at J; junction bases unmatched: 16. CDR1 SGHTA and CDR2 FQGNSA come from the germline V gene. There are 17 residues in the CDR3. The CDR3 loop reads CASSPRIVGGRANEQFF. CDR3 DNA sequence: TGTGCCAGCAGCCCCCGGATAGTTGGGGGGAGGGCCAATGAGCAGTTCTTC.

This clone was seen more than once but under ten times. This sequence joins TRBV10-3 and TRBJ2-6; tentatively, D is TRBD1 (5 bases). Trimming stripped 4 bases from V and 1 base from J, with 8 bases between. Germline V CDR1 and CDR2: ENHRY, SYGVKD. The CDR3 spans 15 residues. In DNA, the CDR3 is TGTGCCATCAGTGGTAGGGGATCTGGGGCCAACGTCCTGACTTTC. This encodes CAISGRGSGANVLTF.

At least ten counts were recorded for this clone. V and J are TRBV19 and TRBJ2-1; 15 bases agree with TRBD2. The CDR3 length is 15 residues. The germline gives CDR1 LNHDA, CDR2 SQIVND (reference sequence). After removal of 4 bases from V and 9 bases from J, the junction contained 4 bases not matched to a gene. The CDR3 nucleotides read TGTGCCAGTAGTAGGACTAGCGGGAGGGCCGTTGAGCAGTTCTTC. Translating it yields CASSRTSGRAVEQFF.

This chain joins TRBV29-1 and TRBJ2-3; 9 bases match TRBD2. The junction had 7 bases not matched to a gene; V was cut back by 6 bases and J by 0 bases. Germline V gives CDR1 SQVTM, CDR2 ANQGSEA. This CDR3 has 15 amino acids. CDR3 sequence (DNA): TGCAGCGTCCAGACTAGCGGCTTCAGCACAGATACGCAGTATTTT. The encoded protein is CSVQTSGFSTDTQYF.

DNA of the CDR3: TGCGCCAGCAGCCAACCCCTACAGGGAGGGAATGAAAAACTGTTTTTT. Protein sequence: CASSQPLQGGNEKLFF. The V call is TRBV4-3, the J call TRBJ1-4, with a weak D call TRBD1 (6 bases). The CDR3 contains 16 residues. Germline CDR1 and CDR2: LGHNA and YSLEER. V was clipped by 2 bases and J by 5 bases, with 15 bases between them.

This clone was seen just once. The V call is TRBV11-3, the J call TRBJ1-2; the D gene is possibly TRBD1 (5 bases). The CDR3 is 14 residues long. In germline, CDR1 is SGHNT, CDR2 YENEEA. V lost 5 bases and J 7 bases, leaving 17 bases between the germline ends. As DNA, the CDR3 is TGTGCCAGCAGCCCAGGGAGGGGCTCCGTTGGCTACACCTTC. It codes for CASSPGRGSVGYTF. The whole variable domain, filled in from reference TRBV11-3 and TRBJ1-2, reads EAGVVQSPRYKIIEKKQPVAFWCNPISGHNTLYWYLQNLGQGPELLIRYENEEAVDDSQLPKDRFSAERLKGVDSTLKIQPAELGDSAVYLCASSPGRGSVGYTFGSGTRLTVV.

This clone was picked up a small number of times. The chain carries TRBV20-1 and TRBJ2-5; D remains ambiguous. This CDR3 comprises 11 residues. Germline-derived CDR1 and CDR2 are DFQATT and SNEGSKA (reference sequence). Deletions cut 7 bases from V and 2 bases from J, with 8 bases between. The DNA of the CDR3 is TGCAGTGGACTCCTTCAAGAGACCCAGTACTTC. It codes for CSGLLQETQYF.

The table lists this clone with a few counts. The chain combines TRBV27 with TRBJ2-2, with 8 nucleotides matching TRBD2. CDR3 length: 14 amino acids. Germline V gene data show CDR1 as MNHEY and CDR2 as SMNVEV (reference sequence). Trimming took 5 bases from V and 5 from J; bases not matched to a gene: 4. This chain's CDR3 is CASSGTRQTGELFF. CDR3 DNA sequence: TGTGCCAGCAGTGGGACTAGACAAACCGGGGAGCTGTTTTTT.

This clone was found a few times. The rearrangement joins TRBV20-1 to TRBJ2-7; D gene unclear. The CDR3 extends over 11 amino acids. The ends were cut back, 2 bases at V and 3 bases at J, with 5 bases in the middle. CDR1 DFQATT and CDR2 SNEGSKA come from the germline V gene (reference sequence). The CDR3 protein is CSARNGYEQYF. Here the CDR3 DNA reads TGCAGTGCTAGAAACGGCTACGAGCAGTACTTC.

This clone has more than one count but fewer than ten. The CDR3 DNA reads as TGTGCCAGCTCACCCGAACGGGGCACTGAAGCTTTCTTT. As protein: CASSPERGTEAFF. The chain uses TRBV18 and TRBJ1-1; D call uncertain. CDR3 length: 13 residues. Trimming left V 3 bases short and J 4 bases short, with 9 bases between. From germline, CDR1 is KGHSH and CDR2 LQKENI.

This clone was recorded many times. The junction and the germline gene differ at one end; a read error may be behind it. Other nucleotide sequences in the sample specify the same CDR3. This chain connects TRBV29-1 to TRBJ2-5; D not resolved. The CDR3 is 9 residues long. The germline gives CDR1 SQVTM, CDR2 ANQGSEA. In DNA form, the CDR3 reads TGCAGCGTCGAAGAGACCCAGTACTTC. Translation gives CSVEETQYF.

J is TRBJ1-1 and V is TRBV2, with no clear D. V lost 6 bases to trimming and J lost 10 bases, with 18 bases between them. The CDR3 contains 13 residues. Germline CDR1 reads SNHLY; CDR2 reads FYNNEI. As DNA, the CDR3 is TGTGCCAGCAGGGATCGCGCGGCGGTTGCAGCTTTCTTT. It translates to CASRDRAAVAAFF.

This clone appeared a few times. The chain employs TRBV10-3 and TRBJ1-2, with 10 bases lining up with TRBD1. Germline V gene data show CDR1 as ENHRY and CDR2 as SYGVKD. The CDR3 totals 15 residues. J gave up 4 bases and V 4 bases, and 6 bases lay outside the gene matches. Written as DNA, the CDR3 is TGTGCCATCAGTGGCAACCGGACAGGGGGCTATGGCTACACCTTC. This codes for CAISGNRTGGYGYTF.

The chain links TRBV27 to TRBJ2-1; D remains unclear. Trimming pared 5 bases from V and 5 bases from J, leaving 7 bases between. CDR1 MNHEY and CDR2 SMNVEV come from the germline V gene (reference sequence). The CDR3 has 12 residues. The CDR3 DNA reads TGTGCCAGCAGTACAAGTCACAATGAGCAGTTCTTC. Protein sequence: CASSTSHNEQFF.

This clone was recorded many times. V and J are TRBV20-1 and TRBJ1-3; D may be TRBD1 (5 bases). V lost 8 bases to trimming and J lost 3 bases, with 8 bases between them. Germline CDR1 is DFQATT and CDR2 is SNEGSKA (reference sequence). The length of the CDR3 is 11 residues. The CDR3 spells CSRQLGNTIYF. In DNA form, the CDR3 reads TGCAGTCGACAGCTTGGAAACACCATATATTTT.